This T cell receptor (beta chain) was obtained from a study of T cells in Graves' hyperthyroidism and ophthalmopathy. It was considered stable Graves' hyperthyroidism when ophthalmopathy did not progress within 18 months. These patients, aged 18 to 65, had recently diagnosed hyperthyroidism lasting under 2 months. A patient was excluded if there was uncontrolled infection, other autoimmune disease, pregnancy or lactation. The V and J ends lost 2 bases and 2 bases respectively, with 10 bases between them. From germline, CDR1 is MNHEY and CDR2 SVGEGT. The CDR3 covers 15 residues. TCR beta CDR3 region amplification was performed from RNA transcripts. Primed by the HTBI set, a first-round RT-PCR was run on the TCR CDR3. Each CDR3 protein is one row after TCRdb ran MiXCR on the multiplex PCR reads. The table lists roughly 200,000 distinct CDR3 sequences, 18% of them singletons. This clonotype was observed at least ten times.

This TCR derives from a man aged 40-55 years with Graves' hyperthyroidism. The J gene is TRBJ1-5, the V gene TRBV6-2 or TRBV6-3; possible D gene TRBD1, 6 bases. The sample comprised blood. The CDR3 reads CASSYQGLGNQPQHF. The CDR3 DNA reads TGTGCCAGCAGTTACCAGGGGCTTGGCAATCAGCCCCAGCATTTT.